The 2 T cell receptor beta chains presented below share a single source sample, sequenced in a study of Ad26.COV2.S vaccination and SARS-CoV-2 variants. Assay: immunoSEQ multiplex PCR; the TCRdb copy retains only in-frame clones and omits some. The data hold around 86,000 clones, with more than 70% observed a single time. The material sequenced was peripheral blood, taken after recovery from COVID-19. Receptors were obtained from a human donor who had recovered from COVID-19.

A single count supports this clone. The CDR3 reads CASSFIRGTGMGEQYF. The CDR3 DNA sequence: TGTGCCAGCAGTTTCATACGGGGGACAGGGATGGGCGAGCAGTACTTC. The chain couples TRBV27 to TRBJ2-7; the match to TRBD1 covers 9 bases. The V gene's germline CDR1 is MNHEY and CDR2 SMNVEV (reference sequence). V lost 3 bases, J lost 6 bases, and 12 bases stayed unmatched. This CDR3 has 16 residues.

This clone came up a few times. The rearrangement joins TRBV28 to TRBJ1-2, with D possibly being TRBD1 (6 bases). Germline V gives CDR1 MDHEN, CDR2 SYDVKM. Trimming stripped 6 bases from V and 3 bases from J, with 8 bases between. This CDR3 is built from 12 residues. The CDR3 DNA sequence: TGTGCCAGCAGGACAGGTCACTATGGCTACACCTTC. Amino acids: CASRTGHYGYTF.